This T cell receptor (beta chain) was recorded in a study of T cells in Graves' hyperthyroidism and ophthalmopathy. Hyperthyroidism patients were newly diagnosed, had disease duration under 2 months, and were aged 18 to 65 years. Investigators excluded patients with uncontrolled infection, other autoimmune disease, pregnancy or lactation. What was amplified from RNA transcripts were TCR beta CDR3 regions. An initial round of RT-PCR targeting the TCR CDR3 relied on the HTBI primer set. Via MiXCR, TCRdb re-called the multiplex PCR reads, giving one row per CDR3 protein. This sample has 300,000 to 450,000 distinct CDR3 sequences, with 25% found just once. Germline lookup yields CDR1 MDHEN and CDR2 SYDVKM. The CDR3 length is 15 residues. The V and J ends lost 5 bases and 0 bases, in that order; junction bases with no gene match: 7. General observations from the study: It was a median 6.5 months before onset that the model predicted ophthalmopathy.

This clonotype was picked up a small number of times. Its antigen is currently unknown. The clonotype originates from a man in his fifties or sixties with Graves' hyperthyroidism. The specimen sequenced was blood. This chain uses TRBV28 with TRBJ2-7, with 7 nucleotides matching TRBD1. The CDR3 region has the DNA TGTGCCAGCAGTCCGACAGGGAAAGACTCCTACGAGCAGTACTTC. This codes for CASSPTGKDSYEQYF.